The present TCR beta chain was sequenced within a study of early T cells in non-severe SARS-CoV-2 infection. On the study more broadly: Chains from this unsorted whole-blood bulk RNA could not be paired. The study, taken as a whole, reports: Lookups in VDJdb leaned toward anti-spike CD8 responses and missed private and CD4 specificities.

There are many counts of this clonotype. Its target is not known. The CDR3 is 14 residues long. The ends were cut back, 7 bases at V and 6 bases at J, with 16 bases in the middle. CDR1 is MDHEN, CDR2 SYDVKM, per germline. Unique molecular identifiers (one per individual cDNA molecule) were attached. Each CDR3 protein is one row after TCRdb ran MiXCR on the 5' RACE reads. The sample records roughly 51,000 distinct CDR3 sequences, approximately 10% being singletons. This chain uses TRBV28 with TRBJ1-5; D is undetermined. Sequencing was done on a sample of whole blood. The receptor's source is an adult who was a healthcare worker with PCR-confirmed SARS-CoV-2 infection or an uninfected control (not recorded which). The CDR3 region has the DNA TGTGCCAGCAAACTTGGAGGGTCGAGTCAGCCCCAGCATTTT. Translation: CASKLGGSSQPQHF.